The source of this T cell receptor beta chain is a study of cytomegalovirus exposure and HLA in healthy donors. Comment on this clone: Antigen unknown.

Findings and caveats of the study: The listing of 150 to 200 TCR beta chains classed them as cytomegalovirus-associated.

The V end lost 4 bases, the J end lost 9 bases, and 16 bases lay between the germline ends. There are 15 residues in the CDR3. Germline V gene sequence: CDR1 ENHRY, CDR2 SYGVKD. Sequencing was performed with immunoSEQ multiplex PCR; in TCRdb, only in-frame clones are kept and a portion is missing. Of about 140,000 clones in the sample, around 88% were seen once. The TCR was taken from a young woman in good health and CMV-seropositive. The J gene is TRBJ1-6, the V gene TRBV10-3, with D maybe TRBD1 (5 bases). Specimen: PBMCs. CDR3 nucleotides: TGTGCCATCAGTGGGCAGGGCAGGGAAGGTTCACCCCTCCACTTT. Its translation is CAISGQGREGSPLHF.